This TCR beta chain was identified in a study of blood T cell repertoires in COVID-19. Study-wide background: There were acute and convalescent COVID-19 samples, and they came from the United States, Italy and Spain. T cells, B-cell-depleted T cells, or PBMCs provided the cDNA or gDNA that served as material.

Per the authors' pipeline: Amplifying reference gene primers gave estimates of nucleated cell counts. The protocol was immunoSEQ multiplex PCR, while the TCRdb copy is restricted to in-frame clones and leaves out a portion. V and J calls and clone size come straight from that table; D and trimming were deduced from the DNA. Counted here are 30,000 to 50,000 clones, approximately 91% occurring once; the ten biggest clones make up approximately 14%. Trimming took 0 bases from V and 8 from J, leaving 6 bases between them. This CDR3 comprises 12 residues. Looked up from germline, CDR1 is SGHRS and CDR2 is YFSETQ.

Input material: peripheral blood. This TCR derives from a young woman in a cohort sampled during active COVID-19. The J gene is TRBJ2-1, the V gene TRBV5-1; D remains ambiguous. CDR3 region: CASSLGQDEQFF. Written as DNA, the CDR3 is TGCGCCAGCAGCTTGGGGCAAGATGAGCAGTTCTTC. The full variable domain, its missing parts supplied by reference TRBV5-1 and TRBJ2-1, is KAGVTQTPRYLIKTRGQQVTLSCSPISGHRSVSWYQQTPGQGLQFLFEYFSETQRNKGNFPGRFSGRQFSNSRSEMNVSTLELGDSALYLCASSLGQDEQFFGPGTRLTVL.